This T cell receptor beta chain was sequenced for a study of monozygotic twins with inflammatory bowel disease (dated by TCRdb to the late 2010s). Notes on the research overall: The complete study included roughly 30 monozygotic twin pairs: 19 IBD-discordant Danish pairs and nine German pairs, of which four were IBD-concordant and five were IBD-discordant. Disease-associated traits were sought mainly through comparisons between IBD patients and their genetically identical healthy co-twins within discordant pairs. Each individual had, on average, about 151 000 unique TCRalpha sequences and 181 000 unique TCRbeta sequences available for analysis.

Remarks on this clonotype: Its antigen is currently not known.

From each donor, a roughly 2.7 ml peripheral blood sample was collected into PAXgene tubes and kept at -80 degrees C. Total RNA was isolated from whole blood with the PAXgene blood miRNA kit on an automated QIAcube, without T cell sorting. Peripheral blood from monozygotic twin pairs concordant or discordant for inflammatory bowel disease was subjected to deep TCRalpha and TCRbeta repertoire profiling with unique molecular barcoding. Smoking habits were recorded for all twin pairs, and each individual was classified as a current, former or never smoker. The receptor library was made with 5' RACE. Preparation of each TCR library used around 3,500 ng of total RNA. cDNA was synthesized with SMARTScribe reverse transcriptase in eight separate reactions per sample. During cDNA synthesis, template switching was used to introduce unique molecular identifiers that contained a 6-nucleotide sample barcode. Amplification of TCRalpha and TCRbeta cDNA involved two nested PCRs of around 15 and 9 cycles, and each PCR was followed by bead purification. Before amplification, the cDNA was treated with uracil DNA-glycosylase and purified using the QIAquick PCR purification kit. The second PCR was the step at which Illumina TruSeq-compatible adapters and sample-specific barcodes were added. TapeStation and Qubit were used to check library quality and concentration, and approximately 5.4 ng of each library was pooled. Pooled libraries were sequenced on an Illumina HiSeq2500 single-index Rapid Run with 2 x 100 bp reads and custom sequencing primers. The original pipeline was this. MiGEC version 1.2.6 was used for UMI-based consensus assembly, which corrected PCR and sequencing errors. MiXCR version 2.1.1 was used to carry out V(D)J alignment, clonotype assembly and CDR3 extraction. To normalise gene usage, clonotype sharing and MAIT/NKT TCR abundance, the analysis used the top 1000, 10 000 and 20 000 clonotypes per sample. After downsampling to 27 000 UMIs, diversity was calculated as the inverse Simpson index using the vegan R package. Statistical testing used paired Mann-Whitney U tests on the discordant twin pairs and applied Benjamini-Hochberg correction for multiple testing. TCRdb reprocessed the public reads and reports one entry per CDR3 protein sequence, without DNA. The V and J calls, along with clone size, are taken from TCRdb and not from the paper's own processing. The sample table includes roughly 160,000 distinct CDR3 sequences. 2.4% of the sample is held by the ten biggest clonotypes.

Broader findings and caveats from the paper: Compared with healthy twins, IBD patients had fewer clonotypes in common with other individuals, a difference most pronounced in patients showing signs of disease activity. TCRbeta repertoire diversity, by inverse Simpson index, was decreased in IBD patients compared with their healthy co-twins. The results gave no support for a single strong signal or clonotype linked to IBD. Because patients received different immunosuppressive treatments, the repertoires may have picked up extra background noise and variability between individuals. Concordant and discordant twins showed no difference in repertoire similarity, possibly because of limited statistical power. The analysis was unable to tell different T cell subtypes apart.

The germline V gene gives CDR1 as SGHRS and CDR2 as YFSETQ. The CDR3 spans 17 residues, from the cysteine through the phenylalanine. No DNA was logged. The source material was blood. This receptor chain uses TRBV5-1 and TRBJ1-3; the TCRdb call, TRBD1, lacks DNA for checking. This clonotype was obtained from a human donor with ulcerative colitis or Crohn's disease, or a healthy co-twin of an affected twin (not recorded which). This receptor carries the CDR3 CASSFGNLGVSGNTIYF.